This entry concerns a single T cell receptor beta chain. Its antigen is unknown. Only in-frame clones appear in the TCRdb table, and some are missing; sequencing was by immunoSEQ multiplex PCR. The sample yields around 95,000 clones, over 80% seen once. No infections or other immune events were documented during collection. The data stem from a study of identifying expanded T cells in peripheral blood. Study observations and caveats: Variance in clone template counts between approximately two-week samples significantly increased with total template count across all healthy donors. Roughly 1.1 clones differed between technical replicates, versus around 15 and 19 over time.

The length of the CDR3 is 14 residues. Germline V gene lookup returns CDR1 LNHDA and CDR2 SQIVND (reference sequence). The germline V and J ends were trimmed by 7 bases and 3 bases, with 13 bases remaining between them. The chain joins TRBV19 to TRBJ2-1; no definite D call. The source of this sequence is a person aged 18 to 70 in good health. The material sequenced was blood. The CDR3 is CASNTPPSYNEQFF. For the CDR3, the DNA is TGTGCCAGTAATACTCCCCCGAGCTACAATGAGCAGTTCTTC.